Included here is one T cell receptor (beta chain) sequence, with context. This sample was included in a study of tumor-infiltrating lymphocytes in oesophageal squamous cell carcinoma. The CDR3 has 16 residues. CDR1 is MNHEY, CDR2 SVGEGT, per germline. The ends were cut back, 0 bases at V and 13 bases at J, with 25 bases in the middle. TCRdb ran MiXCR on the PCR reads and lists one entry per CDR3 protein. This sample has approximately 20,000 distinct CDR3 sequences, with around 33% found just once. This clonotype originated in a male donor with esophageal squamous cell carcinoma. The chain has TRBV6-2 or TRBV6-3 and TRBJ2-7, with D perhaps matching TRBD2 (7 bases). The source material was esophageal tumor tissue. In DNA, the CDR3 is TGTGCCAGCAGTTACTCGAAATGGGGGGGGCGCGGCGAAGCTTACTTC. Translated, it gives CASSYSKWGGRGEAYF.